These T cell receptor beta chains were read from a single sample in a study of shared clonotypes between healthy human individuals. This table comes from immunoSEQ multiplex PCR, and its TCRdb copy is limited to in-frame clones, with some not included. The data show some 680,000 clones, with about three quarters seen just once and more than 1.5% held by the top ten. Sample: memory CD4+ T cells sorted from blood. Receptors were obtained from a woman in her 30s in good health. The CDR3 runs from the conserved cysteine through the conserved F or W. A D gene is named only where the DNA matches it firmly. Size values are once, few and many counts, or a class for expanded clones, and some rows have none.

abundance	d_gene	j_gene	v_gene	CDR3nt	CDR3aa
-	-	TRBJ2-7	TRBV4-1	TGCGCCAGCAGCCAAGGACTGGGTCTGACCTACGAGCAGTACTTC	CASSQGLGLTYEQYF
few	TRBD1	TRBJ2-4	TRBV11-2	TGTGCCAGCAGCTTAGTAGGTGGTGGGACAGGGTGGTCCAAAAACATTCAGTACTTC	CASSLVGGGTGWSKNIQYF
-	-	TRBJ2-3	TRBV29-1	TGCAGCGTTGAAGACCCCCGGGACGGCGGGCTAGATACGCAGTATTTT	CSVEDPRDGGLDTQYF
-	-	TRBJ1-5	TRBV28	TGTGCCAGCAGCCTTACAGGGATCGGTCAGCCCCAGCATTTT	CASSLTGIGQPQHF
-	TRBD2	TRBJ2-7	TRBV5-1	TGCGCCAGCAGCTTGTTTAGCGGGAGTTACGAGCAGTACTTC	CASSLFSGSYEQYF
-	TRBD1	TRBJ1-5	TRBV2	TGTGCCAGCAGTCGACCGGGACAGGGGGCTAATCAGCCCCAGCATTTT	CASSRPGQGANQPQHF
-	TRBD1	TRBJ1-4	TRBV29-1	TGCAGCGTCAAAAAAACAGGGGAGGGTGAAAAACTGTTTTTT	CSVKKTGEGEKLFF
-	TRBD2	TRBJ2-5	TRBV7-9	TGTGCCAGCAGCTTGGAGGGGAGGGGAGAGACCCAGTACTTC	CASSLEGRGETQYF
-	-	TRBJ1-1	TRBV14	TGTGCCAGCAGCCAAGATTTGCGAACTGAAGCTTTCTTT	CASSQDLRTEAFF
-	TRBD1	TRBJ1-3	TRBV2	TGTGCCAGCAGAGAGACAGGGACTGGAAACACCATATATTTT	CASRETGTGNTIYF
-	TRBD1	TRBJ2-1	TRBV7-3	TGTGCCAGCAGCGAAGGACAGGGTAGCTACAATGAGCAGTTCTTC	CASSEGQGSYNEQFF
-	TRBD1	TRBJ1-1	TRBV18	TGTGCCAGCTCACCGCCCCGGACAGGGCAGAACACTGAAGCTTTCTTT	CASSPPRTGQNTEAFF
-	-	TRBJ2-7	TRBV5-1	TGCGCCAGCAGCATATTGGGACCCGAGCAGTACTTC	CASSILGPEQYF
-	-	TRBJ2-1	TRBV5-1	TGCGCCAGCAGCTTGGTAGGGGAGGAATACAATGAGCAGTTCTTC	CASSLVGEEYNEQFF
-	-	TRBJ1-5	TRBV28	TGTGCCAGCAGTTTAACGGTGGTGAGCAATCAGCCCCAGCATTTT	CASSLTVVSNQPQHF
-	-	TRBJ2-7	TRBV7-9	TGTGCCAGCAGCTTTAATCTAGGGGGCGAGCAGTACTTC	CASSFNLGGEQYF
-	TRBD1	TRBJ1-2	TRBV28	TGTGCCAGCACCACAGGGGGCCAATATGGCTACACCTTC	CASTTGGQYGYTF
-	TRBD1	TRBJ1-5	TRBV7-8	TGTGCCAGCAGCTTTGGAAGAGGGGGACAGGGTTTTGATCAGCCCCAGCATTTT	CASSFGRGGQGFDQPQHF
-	TRBD1	TRBJ2-2	TRBV2	TGTGCCAGCCGACAGGGAGTGTACGGGGAGCTGTTTTTT	CASRQGVYGELFF
-	TRBD2	TRBJ2-7	TRBV2	TGTGCCAGCAGTGACATAGGGACTACAAAATACGAGCAGTACTTC	CASSDIGTTKYEQYF
-	TRBD1	TRBJ2-2	TRBV7-9	TGTGCCAGCAGCCCTCCCGGGACAGAGAACACCGGGGAGCTGTTTTTT	CASSPPGTENTGELFF
once	-	TRBJ1-3	TRBV18	TGTGCCAGCTCACCACCCGTATACTCTGGAAACACCATATATTTT	CASSPPVYSGNTIYF
-	-	TRBJ2-7	TRBV6-5	TGTGCCAGCAGTTACACACTAGCCTCCGGCTACGAGCAGTACTTC	CASSYTLASGYEQYF
-	-	TRBJ2-3	TRBV7-9	TGTGCCAGCAGCTTATCGCAGACCGCAGATACGCAGTATTTT	CASSLSQTADTQYF
-	-	TRBJ2-7	TRBV6-6	TGTGCCAGCAGTTATGACATGGACGAGCAGTACTTC	CASSYDMDEQYF
-	-	TRBJ1-5	TRBV28	TGTGCCTGCGTCTCTCAAGCGTCAAAGGGCAATCAGCCCCAGCATTTT	CACVSQASKGNQPQHF
-	-	TRBJ2-1	TRBV19	TGTGCCAGTAGGGCCAGACTGTACAATGAGCAGTTCTTC	CASRARLYNEQFF
-	-	TRBJ1-4	TRBV28	TGTGCCAGCAGCCCACGGGAGCGGGTTGAAAAACTGTTTTTT	CASSPRERVEKLFF
-	-	TRBJ1-1	TRBV28	TGTGCCAGCAGTTTATTTGGGGGTCTGAACACTGAAGCTTTCTTT	CASSLFGGLNTEAFF
few	TRBD1	TRBJ1-1	TRBV9	TGTGCCAGCAGCGTAGGGTCCAGACAGGGGGCTCGGGCTGAAGCTTTCTTT	CASSVGSRQGARAEAFF
-	-	TRBJ1-5	TRBV28	TGTGCCAGCAACAGGAATCAGCCCCAGCATTTT	CASNRNQPQHF
-	-	TRBJ1-4	TRBV28	TGTGCCAGCACCTCCCGTGGCAGCACTAATGAAAAACTGTTTTTT	CASTSRGSTNEKLFF
-	-	TRBJ1-1	TRBV6-1	TGTGCCAGCAGTCAGGGGATAAACACTGAAGCTTTCTTT	CASSQGINTEAFF
-	-	TRBJ2-4	TRBV6-5	TGTGCCAGCAAAGACAGGGCCAAAAACATTCAGTACTTC	CASKDRAKNIQYF
-	-	TRBJ1-1	TRBV11-2	TGTGCCAGCAGCTTAATGAGGGGCGCGGGAGGTTCGGCTTTCTTT	CASSLMRGAGGSAFF
-	-	TRBJ1-2	TRBV25-1	TGTGCCAGCAGTGCCCCAGGGGCTGCTAACTATGGCTACACCTTC	CASSAPGAANYGYTF
few	-	TRBJ2-5	TRBV7-9	TGTGCCAGCAGCTCCCCCTGGAGGGAGACCCAGTACTTC	CASSSPWRETQYF
-	-	TRBJ1-5	TRBV6-1	TGTGCCAGCAGTGAAGGAAGGCGAGGACATCGTACCCAGCATTTT	CASSEGRRGHRTQHF
once	-	TRBJ2-7	TRBV19	TGTGCCAGTAGTCGGGACTCCGCTTGGAACGAGCAGTACTTC	CASSRDSAWNEQYF
-	TRBD2	TRBJ2-5	TRBV5-4	TGTGCCAGCAGCCCGGGGACTAGCGGGAGGGCCTCCCAAGAGACCCAGTACTTC	CASSPGTSGRASQETQYF
-	-	TRBJ2-3	TRBV4-1	TGCGCCAGCAGCCAAGGGGCTTACGGCCTCGGCACAGATACGCAGTATTTT	CASSQGAYGLGTDTQYF
once	-	TRBJ2-7	TRBV2	-	CASILDASGHEQYF
-	-	TRBJ2-7	TRBV10-2	TGCGCCGCATCCGGGAGTAAGAAAGAGTCCTACGAGCAGTACTTC	CAASGSKKESYEQYF
-	TRBD2	TRBJ2-7	TRBV4-1	TGCGCCAGCAGCCAAGATCGGTCCCGTGGCGGGAGCGGTCCGGAGCAGTACTTC	CASSQDRSRGGSGPEQYF
-	-	TRBJ1-2	TRBV5-1	TGCGCCAGCAGCCCGGGGGGGGCCCTGGAGGGCTACACCTTC	CASSPGGALEGYTF
-	TRBD1	TRBJ1-2	TRBV6-5	TGTGCCAGCAGTTCTCGGGACAGGGGCCACTATGGCTACACCTTC	CASSSRDRGHYGYTF
-	-	TRBJ2-7	TRBV18	TGTGCCAGCTCCCCGGCGGCTAGCGCCCACGAGCAGTACTTC	CASSPAASAHEQYF
-	-	TRBJ2-7	TRBV11-2	TGTGCCAGCAGCTTAGGCGTCAGGGTATCCGGGGAGCAGTACTTC	CASSLGVRVSGEQYF
-	TRBD2	TRBJ2-5	TRBV5-4	TGTGCCAGCAGCCAGCGGGCTAGCGGGGGGGAGACCCAGTACTTC	CASSQRASGGETQYF
-	-	TRBJ2-5	TRBV5-4	TGTGCCAGCAGCTTGGAGGGACTCGCTTACTTC	CASSLEGLAYF
-	-	TRBJ1-4	TRBV11-2	TGTGCCAGCAGCATACAGGGCAGATATGAAAAACTGTTTTTT	CASSIQGRYEKLFF
-	TRBD1	TRBJ1-1	TRBV7-6	TGTGCCAGCAGCTGGCGCCCCGGGACAGGCCTGAACACTGAAGCTTTCTTT	CASSWRPGTGLNTEAFF
-	TRBD2	TRBJ2-1	TRBV5-1	TGCGCCAGCAGCTCCCGACTAGCGGGAGGCTGGGAGCAGTTCTTC	CASSSRLAGGWEQFF
-	-	TRBJ2-5	TRBV18	TGTGCCAGCTCACCACCAGGCCCTGGAGAGACCCAGTACTTC	CASSPPGPGETQYF
-	TRBD1	TRBJ1-3	TRBV28	TGTGCCAGCAGCGTTGGGGGCAGGGGGAAATCTTCGGGAAACACCATATATTTT	CASSVGGRGKSSGNTIYF
-	TRBD1	TRBJ1-1	TRBV14	TGTGCCAGCAGTCGACAGGGAAATGCTTTCTTT	CASSRQGNAFF
once	TRBD2	TRBJ2-7	TRBV6-5	TGTGCCAGCAGCTTGGGGGGGTTCTCCTACGAGCAGTACTTC	CASSLGGFSYEQYF
-	TRBD2	TRBJ2-7	TRBV6-6	TGTGCCAGCAGTGGCCGGACTAGCGGGCGATCCTACGAGCAGTACTTC	CASSGRTSGRSYEQYF
few	-	TRBJ1-5	TRBV29-1	TGCAGCGTTGCAGGGCCTGAGCCCCAGCATTTT	CSVAGPEPQHF
-	-	TRBJ1-2	TRBV28	TGTGCCAGCAGTTCTTATAACTATGGCTACACCTTC	CASSSYNYGYTF